The 21 T cell receptor beta chains below were found in one sample sequenced in a study of a mutant IDH1 vaccine in newly diagnosed glioma. The method was immunoSEQ multiplex PCR; TCRdb's version includes in-frame clones alone and lacks a portion of them. This sample yields 40,000 to 60,000 clones, of which about 77% are seen a single time; under 2% belongs to the top ten. These TCRs are of unknown antigen specificity. Indicated time point: week 5, during vaccination. Doses consisted of 300 ug of mutant IDH1 20-mer peptide each, paired with topical imiquimod. The sequencing used PBMCs, collected from a glioma patient whose treatment included an IDH1 peptide vaccine. The receptors derive from a middle-aged woman with glioma.

The chain is built from TRBV10-1 and TRBJ2-3; TRBD2 might be the D (7 bases). The CDR3 consists of 14 residues. Trimming removed 5 bases at V and 3 bases at J, with 12 bases between. Germline CDR1 reads WNHNN; CDR2 reads SYGVQD (reference sequence). The CDR3 sequence is CASSLGGGTDTQYF. Here the CDR3 DNA reads TGCGCCAGCAGTCTGGGAGGGGGGACAGATACGCAGTATTTT.

This chain joins TRBV21-1 and TRBJ1-1; the D call of TRBD1 is as the table states it, not checked on the DNA. TRBV21-1 represents a pseudogene. The CDR3 contains 20 residues. The CDR3 sequence is CASSKEGYEGHETSAPEAFF. The DNA for the CDR3 is TGTGCCAGCAGCAAAGAGGGGTATGAGGGACATGAGACTTCCGCCCCTGAAGCTTTCTTT.

The sample holds a few counts of this clone. The chain links TRBV19 to TRBJ1-5, with TRBD1 identical over 10 bases. J gave up 3 bases and V 8 bases, and 4 bases lay outside the gene matches. There are 14 residues in the CDR3. Germline V CDR1 and CDR2: LNHDA, SQIVND (reference sequence). The CDR3 sequence is CASHGQGDNQPQHF. The CDR3 DNA reads TGTGCCAGTCATGGACAGGGGGACAATCAGCCCCAGCATTTT.

V usage is TRBV2 and J usage is TRBJ2-7; D is ambiguous. V was shortened by 8 bases and J by 0 bases, with 14 bases between the two germline ends. Germline assignment: CDR1 SNHLY and CDR2 FYNNEI. The CDR3 sequence is 14 residues long. The CDR3 DNA follows: TGTGCCAGCCACGGGCGATCGCTCTCCTACGAGCAGTACTTC. This gives the protein CASHGRSLSYEQYF.

This clone was seen a few times. The rearrangement links TRBV9 to TRBJ1-1; weak D call: TRBD1 (6 bases). The CDR3 covers 15 residues. V was clipped by 4 bases and J by 1 base, with 14 bases between them. CDR1 and CDR2 from the germline V gene are SGDLS and YYNGEE. The CDR3, as DNA: TGTGCCAGCAGCATCTCCCCGGGGGCGAACACTGAAGCTTTCTTT. Its translation: CASSISPGANTEAFF.

This chain connects TRBV5-1 to TRBJ2-5, with unresolved D. The V end was cut by 1 base, the J end by 5 bases, with 3 bases between. The CDR3 has 11 residues. The germline V gene encodes CDR1 SGHRS and CDR2 YFSETQ. The CDR3 region is CASSLRETQYF. CDR3 nucleotide sequence: TGCGCCAGCAGCTTGCGGGAGACCCAGTACTTC. Full variable domain (rest looked up from reference TRBV5-1 and TRBJ2-5): KAGVTQTPRYLIKTRGQQVTLSCSPISGHRSVSWYQQTPGQGLQFLFEYFSETQRNKGNFPGRFSGRQFSNSRSEMNVSTLELGDSALYLCASSLRETQYFGPGTRLLVL.

J is TRBJ1-4 and V is TRBV6-1; D may be TRBD1 (6 bases). In germline, CDR1 is MNHNS, CDR2 SASEGT. This CDR3 has 15 residues. Trimming took 4 bases from V and 2 from J, leaving 11 bases between them. CDR3 in DNA: TGTGCCAGCAGTGTCCAGGGGTCGACTAATGAAAAACTGTTTTTT. Protein product: CASSVQGSTNEKLFF.

The chain carries TRBV7-9 and TRBJ1-4; 8 positions match TRBD1. The CDR3 consists of 15 residues. Germline CDR1 and CDR2: SEHNR and FQNEAQ (reference sequence). Trimming removed 4 bases from V and 7 bases from J; junction bases left unmatched: 8. For the CDR3, the DNA is TGTGCCAGCAGCTCGCCCCGGGACAGGTTTGAAAAACTGTTTTTT. This codes for CASSSPRDRFEKLFF.

The rearrangement uses TRBV30 and TRBJ1-4, with 8 bases aligning to TRBD1. This CDR3 spans 12 amino acids. Germline V lookup: CDR1 GTSNPN, CDR2 SVGIG (reference sequence). V shed 7 bases, J shed 8 bases, and the junction held 6 bases outside the gene matches. Written as DNA, the CDR3 is TGTGCCTCTCAGGGGGCGCGGGAAAAACTGTTTTTT. Translation: CASQGAREKLFF.

This clone turned up a few times. This chain connects TRBV30 to TRBJ1-1; D is undetermined. This CDR3 has 13 amino acids. Deletions cut 5 bases from V and 5 bases from J, with 15 bases between. Germline V gene sequence: CDR1 GTSNPN, CDR2 SVGIG (reference sequence). In DNA form, the CDR3 reads TGTGCCTGGGGGAGGGAGGGATGGACTGAAGCTTTCTTT. It is translated as CAWGREGWTEAFF.

The chain carries TRBV10-3 and TRBJ2-3; D gene uncertain. This CDR3 region has 12 residues. The germline gives CDR1 ENHRY, CDR2 SYGVKD. V dropped 7 bases and J dropped 4 bases, with 9 bases sitting between them. CDR3 protein: CAIKGSADTQYF. In DNA form, the CDR3 reads TGTGCCATCAAAGGCAGTGCAGATACGCAGTATTTT.

This chain connects TRBV2 to TRBJ2-7; 11 positions match TRBD1. Germline V gives CDR1 SNHLY, CDR2 FYNNEI. The CDR3 spans 15 residues. With 6 bases clipped from V and 4 bases from J, the junction kept 8 bases outside the gene matches. The CDR3 coding sequence is TGTGCCAGCAGAGCGCTGGACAGGGGGCAATACGAGCAGTACTTC. Protein sequence: CASRALDRGQYEQYF.

This clone showed up just a few times. V is TRBV6-1 and J is TRBJ1-6, with D possibly TRBD1 on 5 matching bases. Germline V gene data show CDR1 as MNHNS and CDR2 as SASEGT. The CDR3 is 14 amino acids. V lost 8 bases and J lost 4, with 12 bases in between. The CDR3, as DNA: TGTGCCAGCCAGTGGGACCCGTATAATTCACCCCTCCACTTT. Encoded protein: CASQWDPYNSPLHF.

This clone was observed a single time. Here the CDR3 reads CASSDPRAGNTIYF. CDR3 DNA: TGTGCCAGCAGTGACCCCAGGGCGGGAAACACCATATATTTT. The chain uses TRBV2 and TRBJ1-3; perhaps TRBD1 as D (5 bases). Germline V CDR1 and CDR2: SNHLY, FYNNEI. This CDR3 has 14 residues. V lost 3 bases to trimming and J lost 4 bases, with 10 bases between them.

The CDR3 DNA reads TGTGCCAGCAGCTTGTATGGAGTCGCGAACACCGGGGAGCTGTTTTTT. It translates to CASSLYGVANTGELFF. The chain links TRBV5-6 to TRBJ2-2; D unclear. This CDR3 spans 16 amino acids. V was trimmed by 1 base and J by 0 bases, leaving 10 bases between them. The germline gives CDR1 SGHDT, CDR2 YYEEEE. The full variable domain, completed using reference TRBV5-6 and TRBJ2-2, is DAGVTQSPTHLIKTRGQQVTLRCSPKSGHDTVSWYQQALGQGPQFIFQYYEEEERQRGNFPDRFSGHQFPNYSSELNVNALLLGDSALYLCASSLYGVANTGELFFGEGSRLTVL.

The chain joins TRBV6-1 to TRBJ1-2, with a possible D match to TRBD1 (6 bases). The V end lost 8 bases, the J end lost 6 bases, and 19 bases lay between the germline ends. CDR1 is MNHNS and CDR2 is SASEGT in the germline V gene. The CDR3 consists of 14 residues. Written as DNA, the CDR3 is TGTGCCAGCTTAGGGGGGTGGGGGATAAATGGCTACACCTTC. As protein: CASLGGWGINGYTF.

The chain has TRBV18 and TRBJ1-5; no clear D gene. The germline V and J ends were trimmed by 2 bases and 10 bases, with 18 bases remaining between them. Germline V gives CDR1 KGHSH, CDR2 LQKENI. CDR3 size: 15 residues. The CDR3 protein is CASSPEEGGNGPQHF. In DNA, the CDR3 is TGTGCCAGCTCACCAGAGGAAGGTGGAAATGGACCCCAGCATTTT.

This clone has only one observation. This chain links TRBV5-1 with TRBJ2-7, with D unresolved. The V end was cut by 3 bases, the J end by 1 base, with 11 bases between. The germline CDR1 and CDR2 sequences are SGHRS and YFSETQ. CDR3 size: 14 residues. The CDR3 DNA sequence: TGCGCCAGCAGCTCGCGGACGTTTTCCTACGAGCAGTACTTC. Amino acid sequence: CASSSRTFSYEQYF.

This clone has only one observation. CDR3 residues: CAVGTGGLETQYF. The CDR3, as DNA: TGTGCCGTCGGGACAGGGGGCCTGGAGACCCAGTACTTC. V gene TRBV7-9 combines with J gene TRBJ2-5, with 12 bases lining up with TRBD1. V trimming: 11 bases; J trimming: 5 bases; junction bases outside the gene matches: 6. The CDR3 extends over 13 amino acids. Germline V gene lookup returns CDR1 SEHNR and CDR2 FQNEAQ (reference sequence). The full variable domain, rest sourced from reference TRBV7-9 and TRBJ2-5, is DTGVSQNPRHKITKRGQNVTFRCDPISEHNRLYWYRQTLGQGPEFLTYFQNEAQLEKSRLLSDRFSAERPKGSFSTLEIQRTEQGDSAMYLCAVGTGGLETQYFGPGTRLLVL.

The V and J genes are TRBV6-5 and TRBJ1-6, with a tentative D call TRBD1 (5 bases). V was shortened by 4 bases and J by 9 bases, with 16 bases between the two germline ends. CDR1 MNHEY and CDR2 SVGAGI come from the germline V gene. This CDR3 region has 15 residues. In DNA form, the CDR3 reads TGTGCCAGCAGTTCACCCGCAGGGCTTGGTTCACCCCTCCACTTT. As protein: CASSSPAGLGSPLHF.

Only a few counts were recorded for this clone. The chain recombines TRBV7-2 with TRBJ1-5, with 7 nucleotides matching TRBD1. The J segment lost 7 bases and the V segment lost 1 base, leaving 7 bases of the junction unmatched. The germline gives CDR1 SGHTA, CDR2 FQGNSA. The CDR3 runs to 15 residues. CDR3: CASSLGTGVQQPQHF. As DNA, the CDR3 is TGTGCCAGCAGCTTAGGCACAGGGGTTCAACAGCCCCAGCATTTT. Filled out from reference TRBV7-2 and TRBJ1-5, the complete variable domain reads GAGVSQSPSNKVTEKGKDVELRCDPISGHTALYWYRQSLGQGLEFLIYFQGNSAPDKSGLPSDRFSAERTGGSVSTLTIQRTQQEDSAVYLCASSLGTGVQQPQHFGDGTRLSIL.